Shown below are 24 T cell receptor beta chains from a single sample sequenced in a study of T cells and copy number aberrations in small-cell lung cancer. Method: immunoSEQ multiplex PCR; TCRdb's copy keeps in-frame clones and lacks some. The sample lists 7,500 or so clones, 80% to 90% occurring once. The sample taken for sequencing was normal tissue next to the tumor. The receptors were gathered from a woman in her forties or fifties with small cell lung cancer.

This clone appeared a few times. The V call is TRBV6-1, the J call TRBJ1-2, with 7 bases fitting TRBD1. CDR1 is MNHNS and CDR2 is SASEGT in the germline V gene. The CDR3 loop spans 16 amino acids. V was pared by 3 bases and J by 3 bases, with 10 bases of the junction left unmatched. CDR3 DNA: TGTGCCAGCAGTGAGCGGGGGGACAGCCAACACTATGGCTACACCTTC. Encoded protein: CASSERGDSQHYGYTF.

This chain connects TRBV18 to TRBJ1-2; D not certain. This CDR3 contains 13 residues. V lost 3 bases and J lost 3, with 8 bases in between. Germline-derived CDR1 and CDR2 are KGHSH and LQKENI. The CDR3 DNA reads TGTGCCAGCTCACCTGAGAGGGACTATGGCTACACCTTC. Encoded protein: CASSPERDYGYTF.

The chain employs TRBV4-3 and TRBJ2-1; unclear D gene. V was cut by 1 base and J by 0 bases, with 7 bases left in between. The germline CDR1 and CDR2 sequences are LGHNA and YSLEER. The CDR3 runs 15 residues. Here the CDR3 DNA reads TGCGCCAGCAGCCAAGCCCACTACTCCTACAATGAGCAGTTCTTC. Translated: CASSQAHYSYNEQFF.

This clone was seen a few times. The chain employs TRBV6-1 and TRBJ2-4; D uncertain. The germline CDR1 and CDR2 sequences are MNHNS and SASEGT. Trimming shortened V by 7 bases and J by 5 bases, and 9 bases separated the two germline ends. This CDR3 is 12 amino acids long. CDR3 in DNA: TGTGCCAGCAAGGTTGGGGAAAACATTCAGTACTTC. Translation: CASKVGENIQYF.

V and J are TRBV14 and TRBJ2-1, with 7 bases matching TRBD2. The CDR3 has 17 amino acids. V lost 0 bases, J lost 4 bases, and 9 bases stayed unmatched. Germline loops: CDR1 SGHDN, CDR2 FVKESK. As DNA, the CDR3 is TGTGCCAGCAGCCAAGATTTATGGGCTAGCGGTTACAATGAGCAGTTCTTC. Its translation is CASSQDLWASGYNEQFF.

The chain links TRBV16 to TRBJ2-2, with D possibly matching TRBD2 (5 bases). The V gene lost 8 bases and the J gene lost 4 bases, with 11 bases spanning the gap. The V gene's germline CDR1 is KGHSY and CDR2 FQNENV. The CDR3 consists of 13 residues. As DNA, the CDR3 is TGTGCCAGCCGCAGGACTCGCACCGGGGAGCTGTTTTTT. The encoded protein is CASRRTRTGELFF.

The rearrangement uses TRBV7-6 and TRBJ2-7; 8 positions agree with TRBD2. The CDR3 is 15 amino acids. Germline values: CDR1 SGHVS, CDR2 FNYEAQ. Losses at the gene ends were 4 bases for V and 2 bases for J; bases not matched to a gene: 7. The CDR3 sequence is CASSSESGSAYEQYF. The CDR3 bases are TGTGCCAGCAGCTCAGAGAGCGGGAGTGCCTACGAGCAGTACTTC.

This chain uses TRBV2 with TRBJ2-3, with 7 bases aligning to TRBD2. Looked up from germline, CDR1 is SNHLY and CDR2 is FYNNEI. V dropped 5 bases and J dropped 10; count of bases not matched to a gene: 6. CDR3 length equals 12 residues. In DNA form, the CDR3 reads TGTGCCAGCAGTTCAAGGGGAGGGGCGCAGTATTTT. Its translation is CASSSRGGAQYF.

The chain carries TRBV6-5 and TRBJ2-2; D might be TRBD1 (6 bases). The CDR3 loop spans 15 amino acids. V shed 2 bases and J shed 6 bases, with 13 bases lying between them. Germline V lookup: CDR1 MNHEY, CDR2 SVGAGI. Here the CDR3 reads CASSYKPRGAGELFF. CDR3 in DNA: TGTGCCAGCAGTTACAAACCCAGGGGAGCCGGGGAGCTGTTTTTT.

The chain couples TRBV14 to TRBJ2-1; tentatively, D is TRBD1 or TRBD2 (5 bases each). Germline CDR1 SGHDN, CDR2 FVKESK. There are 13 residues in the CDR3. Trimming took off 5 bases at V and 10 bases at J, with 15 bases between the two ends. CDR3 in amino acids: CASSFQGVQEQFF. In DNA, the CDR3 is TGTGCCAGCAGCTTCCAGGGAGTGCAGGAGCAGTTCTTC.

The J gene is TRBJ2-7, the V gene TRBV5-3; TRBD1 matches 7 bases. TRBV5-3 is an open reading frame, and its role is uncertain. V was clipped by 2 bases and J by 3 bases; unmatched bases: 11. This CDR3 contains 16 residues. The CDR3 spells CARSFDRVVPDYEQYF. The CDR3 bases are TGTGCCAGAAGCTTTGACAGGGTCGTCCCTGACTACGAGCAGTACTTC.

This chain joins TRBV6-1 and TRBJ1-2, with D uncertain. This CDR3 contains 13 residues. The germline V and J ends were trimmed by 3 bases and 2 bases, with 7 bases remaining between them. CDR1 is MNHNS, CDR2 SASEGT, per germline. The CDR3: CASSERKNYGYTF. The CDR3, as DNA: TGTGCCAGCAGTGAGCGGAAGAACTATGGCTACACCTTC.

The J gene is TRBJ1-5, the V gene TRBV7-9, with D hard to call. Per the germline V gene, CDR1 is SEHNR and CDR2 is FQNEAQ (reference sequence). V gave up 5 bases and J gave up 3 bases, with 14 bases separating them. The CDR3 is 15 amino acids. This CDR3 is CASSAALSDNQPQHF. For the CDR3, the DNA is TGTGCCAGCAGCGCCGCCCTCAGCGACAATCAGCCCCAGCATTTT.

This clone has a handful of counts. CDR3 amino acids: CAWSGLTEAFF. The DNA for the CDR3 is TGTGCCTGGTCGGGGCTCACTGAAGCTTTCTTT. V and J are TRBV30 and TRBJ1-1; TRBD1 might be the D (5 bases). CDR1 GTSNPN and CDR2 SVGIG come from the germline V gene (reference sequence). The CDR3 runs to 11 residues. V shed 5 bases and J shed 4 bases, with 8 bases lying between them.

The chain links TRBV19 to TRBJ2-4; 11 bases are a match to TRBD1. Looked up from germline, CDR1 is LNHDA and CDR2 is SQIVND (reference sequence). V lost 2 bases, J lost 1 base, and 16 bases stayed unmatched. This CDR3 is 21 amino acids long. In nucleotides, the CDR3 is TGTGCCAGTAGTATATCGAGCGGCGGACAGGGGGCGAGTATGGCCAAAAACATTCAGTACTTC. Amino acid sequence: CASSISSGGQGASMAKNIQYF.

The CDR3 reads CASSEPNRAPYEQYF. CDR3 DNA sequence: TGTGCCAGCAGTGAACCCAACAGGGCCCCCTACGAGCAGTACTTC. The gene calls are TRBV6-1 and TRBJ2-7; D is perhaps TRBD1 (6 bases). Germline values: CDR1 MNHNS, CDR2 SASEGT. The CDR3 covers 15 residues. V was trimmed by 2 bases and J by 2 bases, leaving 13 bases between them.

The chain combines TRBV30 with TRBJ1-5, with D uncertain. This CDR3 has 15 residues. V was cut by 3 bases and J by 6 bases, with 18 bases left in between. Germline-derived CDR1 and CDR2 are GTSNPN and SVGIG (reference sequence). The CDR3 sequence: CAWSLPLGRSQPQHF. As DNA, the CDR3 is TGTGCCTGGAGCCTCCCCCTCGGACGGTCTCAGCCCCAGCATTTT.

V gene TRBV30 combines with J gene TRBJ2-7; 9 positions match TRBD1. Germline V CDR1 and CDR2: GTSNPN, SVGIG (reference sequence). The CDR3 runs 12 residues. V was clipped by 3 bases and J by 6 bases; unmatched bases: 3. The CDR3 DNA reads as TGTGCCTGGAGCGGACAGGGGCTCGAGCAGTACTTC. It is translated as CAWSGQGLEQYF.

This clone was counted a single time. The chain carries TRBV7-9 and TRBJ2-7, with 7 positions matching TRBD1. CDR1 and CDR2 from the germline V gene are SEHNR and FQNEAQ (reference sequence). V dropped 5 bases and J dropped 0; count of bases not matched to a gene: 4. The CDR3 is 14 residues long. CDR3 amino acids: CASSNRGTSYEQYF. The CDR3 DNA follows: TGTGCCAGCAGCAACAGGGGAACCTCCTACGAGCAGTACTTC.

The chain recombines TRBV7-7 with TRBJ2-2; 8 positions match TRBD2. From germline, CDR1 is SSHAT and CDR2 FNYEAQ (reference sequence). The V segment lost 3 bases and the J segment 6 bases; nucleotides outside the gene matches: 9. There are 16 residues in the CDR3. CDR3 residues: CASSFSGTSMAGELFF. CDR3 coding DNA: TGTGCCAGCAGCTTCTCCGGGACTAGTATGGCCGGGGAGCTGTTTTTT.

Turning to this clone: A junction boundary mismatches the germline segment, possibly from a read error. The chain links TRBV28 to TRBJ1-2, with a tentative D call TRBD1 (5 bases). The germline V gene has CDR1 MDHEN and CDR2 SYDVKM. There are 15 residues in the CDR3. The CDR3 region has the DNA TGTGCCAGCGGTTTGAGACAGCTAACTAACTATGGCTACACCTTC. It encodes CASGLRQLTNYGYTF.

This clone was observed a handful of times. The chain carries TRBV20-1 and TRBJ1-2, with unresolved D. Trimming removed 4 bases from V and 5 bases from J, with 8 bases in between. The V gene's germline CDR1 is DFQATT and CDR2 SNEGSKA (reference sequence). The CDR3 spans 11 residues. The CDR3, as DNA: TGCAGTGCTAAAGAGCGTTATGGCTACACCTTC. Protein sequence: CSAKERYGYTF.

The chain combines TRBV25-1 with TRBJ1-2; D unresolved. V gave up 3 bases and J gave up 8 bases, with 13 bases separating them. The CDR3 spans 13 residues. The germline gives CDR1 MGHDK, CDR2 SYGVNS. The CDR3 sequence is CASSDYWVRGYTF. The CDR3 nucleotides read TGTGCCAGCAGTGATTATTGGGTACGAGGCTACACCTTC.

This sequence joins TRBV5-1 and TRBJ1-1; the D is unclear. This CDR3 spans 14 amino acids. Germline V gene data show CDR1 as SGHRS and CDR2 as YFSETQ. V was trimmed by 4 bases and J by 6 bases, leaving 16 bases between them. Here the CDR3 DNA reads TGCGCCAGCAGCGCGGGCAGGAGGACGGCTGAAGCTTTCTTT. This codes for CASSAGRRTAEAFF.